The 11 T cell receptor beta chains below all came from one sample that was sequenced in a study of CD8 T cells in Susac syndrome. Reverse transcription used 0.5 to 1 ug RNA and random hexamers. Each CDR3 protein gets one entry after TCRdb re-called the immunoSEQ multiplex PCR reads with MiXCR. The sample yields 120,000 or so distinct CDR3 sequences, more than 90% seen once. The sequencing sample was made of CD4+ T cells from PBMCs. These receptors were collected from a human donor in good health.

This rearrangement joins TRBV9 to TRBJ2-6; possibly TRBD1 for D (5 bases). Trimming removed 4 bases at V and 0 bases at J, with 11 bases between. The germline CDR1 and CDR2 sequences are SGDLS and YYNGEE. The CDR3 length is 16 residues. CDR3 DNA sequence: TGTGCCAGCAGCCCCAGACAGAACTCTGGGGCCAACGTCCTGACTTTC. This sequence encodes CASSPRQNSGANVLTF.

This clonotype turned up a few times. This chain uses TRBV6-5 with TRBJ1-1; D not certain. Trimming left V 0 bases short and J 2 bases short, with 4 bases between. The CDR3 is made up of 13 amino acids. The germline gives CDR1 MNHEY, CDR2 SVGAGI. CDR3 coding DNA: TGTGCCAGCAGTTACTCTCGAAACACTGAAGCTTTCTTT. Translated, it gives CASSYSRNTEAFF.

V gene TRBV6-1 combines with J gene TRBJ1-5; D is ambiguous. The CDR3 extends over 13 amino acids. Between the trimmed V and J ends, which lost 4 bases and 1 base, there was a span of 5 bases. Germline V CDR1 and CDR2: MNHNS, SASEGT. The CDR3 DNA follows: TGTGCCAGCAGTGGTCTGAGCAATCAGCCCCAGCATTTT. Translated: CASSGLSNQPQHF.

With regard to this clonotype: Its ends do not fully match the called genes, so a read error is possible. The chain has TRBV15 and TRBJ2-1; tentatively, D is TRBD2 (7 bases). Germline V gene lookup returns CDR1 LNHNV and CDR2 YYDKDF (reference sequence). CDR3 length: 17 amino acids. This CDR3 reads CATSREARGASNNEQFF. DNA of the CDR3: TGTGCCACCAGCAGAGAAGCCCGGGGGGCCTCCAACAATGAGCAGTTCTTC.

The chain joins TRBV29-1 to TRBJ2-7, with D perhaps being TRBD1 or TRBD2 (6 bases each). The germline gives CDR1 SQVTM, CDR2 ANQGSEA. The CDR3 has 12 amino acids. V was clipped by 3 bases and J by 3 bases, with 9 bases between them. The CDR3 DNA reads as TGCAGCGTTGAGGAGGGGGGCTACGAGCAGTACTTC. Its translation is CSVEEGGYEQYF.

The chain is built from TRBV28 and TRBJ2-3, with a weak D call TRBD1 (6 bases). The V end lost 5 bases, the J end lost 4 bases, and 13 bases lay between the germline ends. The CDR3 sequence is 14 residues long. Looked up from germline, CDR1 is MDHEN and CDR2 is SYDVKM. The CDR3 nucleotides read TGTGCCAGCAGTAAATCACAGGGATCAGATACGCAGTATTTT. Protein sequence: CASSKSQGSDTQYF.

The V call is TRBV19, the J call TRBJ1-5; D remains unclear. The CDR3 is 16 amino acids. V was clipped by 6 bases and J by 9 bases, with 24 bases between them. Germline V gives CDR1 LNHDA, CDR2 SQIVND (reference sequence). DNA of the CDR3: TGTGCCAGTAGCCAAGGTTTCAAAACGCCAAATACGCCCCAGCATTTT. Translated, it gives CASSQGFKTPNTPQHF.

The CDR3 spells CASSQDWKGLGYGYTF. CDR3 DNA: TGTGCCAGCAGCCAAGATTGGAAAGGGTTGGGCTATGGCTACACCTTC. The V call is TRBV14, the J call TRBJ1-2; D ambiguous. The CDR3 extends over 16 amino acids. V was cut by 0 bases and J by 4 bases, with 15 bases left in between. Germline V gene data show CDR1 as SGHDN and CDR2 as FVKESK.

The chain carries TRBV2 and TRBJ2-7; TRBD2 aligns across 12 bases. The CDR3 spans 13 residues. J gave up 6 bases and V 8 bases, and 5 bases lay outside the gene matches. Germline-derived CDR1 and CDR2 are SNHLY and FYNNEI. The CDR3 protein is CASRLAGVPEQYF. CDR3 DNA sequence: TGTGCCAGCCGACTAGCGGGAGTACCCGAGCAGTACTTC.

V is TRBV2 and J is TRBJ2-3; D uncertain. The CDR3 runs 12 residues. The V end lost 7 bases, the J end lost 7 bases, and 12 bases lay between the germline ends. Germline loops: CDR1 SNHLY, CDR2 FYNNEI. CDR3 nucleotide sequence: TGTGCCAGCAACCCCGGGCGATATACGCAGTATTTT. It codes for CASNPGRYTQYF.

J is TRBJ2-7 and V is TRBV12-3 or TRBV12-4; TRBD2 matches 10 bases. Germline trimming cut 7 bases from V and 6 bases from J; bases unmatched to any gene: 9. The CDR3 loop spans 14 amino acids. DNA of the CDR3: TGTGCCAGCATTATCGGGATAGCGGGAGGCGAGCAGTACTTC. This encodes CASIIGIAGGEQYF.